This T cell receptor (beta chain) was captured in a study of naive CD8 T cells in extremely preterm neonates (dated by TCRdb to about 2017). Regarding the complete study: The age range of the adult participants is stated as 25-50 years in the abstract but as 20-50 years in the methods. The study compared TCRbeta CDR3 repertoires of sorted naive CD8+ T cells across four age groups: extremely preterm neonates, term neonates, young children and adults.

Summary of the overall study and its limitations: The authors noted a small sample size and variable productive template counts among preterm samples as limitations. Preterm neonates had significantly lower iChao1 richness than all other age groups (p < 0.05) and an even clone distribution, indicating a less rich repertoire. To track T cell development within individuals, the authors urged prospective longitudinal studies of preterm and term neonates. Compared with the older groups, preterm CDR3s were shorter and closer to germline, carrying fewer N additions and showing less junctional trimming. Preterm neonates shared more CDR3 nucleotide sequences (approximately 2.5%) than term neonates (about 0.4%), young children (roughly 0.03%) and adults (around 0.01%).

TCRbeta CDR3 regions were amplified from genomic DNA by a two-step, bias-controlled multiplex PCR. Primers specific for every TRBV and TRBJ gene segment were used in the multiplex PCR. The immunoSEQ Assay was used to generate the TCRbeta repertoire data. On the authors' methods: To merge closely related sequences, reads went through filtering and clustering using a relative-frequency ratio and a modified nearest-neighbor algorithm. IMGT annotation was followed for the assignment of V, D and J genes to CDR3 sequences. Template counts were corrected for PCR amplification bias by normalization and were quantified against synthetic TCR CDR3 analog sequences. Analyses were restricted to unique productive sequences, meaning in-frame CDR3 sequences without stop codons. The immunoSEQ Analyzer software was used to calculate iChao1 richness and clonality, with clonality defined as 1 minus Pielou's evenness. Depending on the Shapiro-Wilk normality results, either Student's t-test or a non-parametric test was run in JMP for statistical testing. TCRdb took over this immuneACCESS table, retaining in-frame rearrangements with V and J assigned. Such tables are incomplete; in checked studies, under half of the missing clones stem from an unresolved V gene, and the remainder is unexplained. V, J and clone size reflect that table, while D and trimming were determined from the DNA. The sample table holds a few thousand clones, of which about 97% were seen once. The ten largest account for roughly 0.76% of the sample.

The peripheral blood donors were five healthy children aged about 16-60 months who were having elective routine surgery, plus five healthy nonsmoking adults. Healthy nonsmokers aged about 19-55 years, with a median age of approximately 40 years, were used as adult controls. A FACSAria III cell sorter was used to sort live, Annexin V-negative naive CD8+ T cells (CD3+CD8+CD45RA+CCR7+). Each sample yielded between roughly 17,000 and 110,000 sorted naive CD8+ T cells. Mononuclear cells were isolated from diluted blood by Ficoll-Paque density gradient centrifugation. Before sorting, mononuclear cells were cryopreserved in approximately 10% DMSO with roughly 90% FBS and kept in long-term storage at -150 degrees C. After thawing, the cells were stained with Annexin V and with antibodies against CD3, CD8, CCR7 and CD45RA. Genomic DNA was extracted from snap-frozen sorted cell pellets with the DNeasy Blood and Tissue Kit.

This clone was picked up one time. Its antigen is currently not known. No base quality information exists; no much larger clone differs at one position. V was cut back by 2 bases and J by 6 bases, leaving a gap of 14 bases between them. Looking up the germline V gene yields CDR1 SGHRS and CDR2 YFSETQ. The CDR3 goes from the cysteine to the phenylalanine over 15 residues. Solely the CDR3 DNA is kept, with 45 bases framed from the first base. This TCR was recovered from a human donor in good health. The sample taken for sequencing was naive CD8+ T cells from blood. The receptor chain draws on TRBV5-1 and TRBJ2-2, with the D gene not clear enough to name. The DNA is as follows: TGCGCCAGCAGCTTCCGAGGCCCTGACGCCGGGGAGCTGTTTTTT. This encodes CASSFRGPDAGELFF.